This T cell receptor beta chain was identified during a study of cytomegalovirus exposure and HLA in healthy donors. The wider study: Counted in an early data release were approximately 85 million unique TCRs from HLA-typed donors. Whole-study results and caveats: Later on, a genetic analysis was performed. It linked a missense variant in DCLRE1C with V- and J-gene trimming of TCR beta. TRBV6-2, TRBV6-3 and some other V segments were excluded as indistinguishable.

J lost 4 bases, V lost 2 bases, and 9 bases had no gene match. Germline V lookup: CDR1 SEHNR, CDR2 FQNEAQ (reference sequence). There are 16 residues in the CDR3. Primers for the PCR totalled 60 Vbeta and 13 Jbeta. TCRdb keeps only in-frame clones here, not all; method: immunoSEQ multiplex PCR. The table shows 95,000 to 100,000 clones, with approximately 72% occurring only once. Donors showed nominal health when sampled, although they likely had unrecorded immune exposures. This clone appeared a single time. The antigen remains unidentified. This receptor was obtained from a woman between 40 and 50 years old in good health and CMV-seronegative. Sequencing input: PBMCs. The chain recombines TRBV7-9 with TRBJ2-3; 7 bases line up with TRBD2. The CDR3 reads CASSLIPTSQPDTQYF. The CDR3 nucleotides read TGTGCCAGCAGCTTAATTCCGACTAGCCAACCAGATACGCAGTATTTT.